The 17 T cell receptor beta chains listed next were all sequenced from one sample in a study of T cell responses to AZD1222 COVID-19 vaccine. TCRdb keeps only in-frame clones here, not all; method: immunoSEQ multiplex PCR. This table holds approximately 90,000 clones, approximately 89% found once. The sample was peripheral blood, taken on day 0 of AZD1222 vaccination. Receptor source: an adult in good health.

This clone was seen only once. The V call is TRBV4-1, the J call TRBJ2-5; D unresolved. V was clipped by 1 base and J by 4 bases, with 7 bases between them. The CDR3 runs to 13 residues. The germline gives CDR1 MGHRA, CDR2 YSYEKL. The CDR3 region has the DNA TGCGCCAGCAGCCAAGGAGTAGGAGAGACCCAGTACTTC. This gives the protein CASSQGVGETQYF.

This clone was seen only once. The V gene is TRBV2, the J gene TRBJ2-5; no definite D call. CDR1 and CDR2 (germline): SNHLY, FYNNEI. CDR3 length: 11 residues. V shed 3 bases and J shed 5 bases, with 4 bases lying between them. CDR3 in amino acids: CASSDTETQYF. Written as DNA, the CDR3 is TGTGCCAGCAGTGACACCGAGACCCAGTACTTC.

This sequence joins TRBV14 and TRBJ1-6, with D possibly being TRBD1 (6 bases). CDR1 is SGHDN and CDR2 is FVKESK in the germline V gene. This CDR3 region has 15 residues. V lost 1 base and J 7 bases, leaving 11 bases between the germline ends. The CDR3 sequence is CASSQAQGPNSPLHF. CDR3 sequence (DNA): TGTGCCAGCAGCCAAGCGCAGGGGCCGAATTCACCCCTCCACTTT.

The gene calls are TRBV29-1 and TRBJ1-2; no reliable D call. The CDR3 has 15 amino acids. Germline V lookup: CDR1 SQVTM, CDR2 ANQGSEA. V shed 0 bases and J shed 4 bases, with 15 bases lying between them. The CDR3 loop reads CSVEEGFRKVYGYTF. The CDR3 DNA is TGCAGCGTTGAAGAAGGGTTCAGGAAAGTCTATGGCTACACCTTC.

The V and J genes are TRBV19 and TRBJ2-7; 7 bases fit TRBD2. This CDR3 has 13 residues. V gave up 4 bases and J gave up 2 bases; unmatched junction bases: 2. Germline-derived CDR1 and CDR2 are LNHDA and SQIVND (reference sequence). CDR3 protein: CASSRGGPYEQYF. CDR3 DNA sequence: TGTGCCAGTAGTAGGGGGGGACCCTACGAGCAGTACTTC.

The chain joins TRBV5-5 to TRBJ1-4; a weak D match, TRBD1 (6 bases). Per the germline V gene, CDR1 is SGHKS and CDR2 is YYEKEE (reference sequence). Trimming took 4 bases from V and 0 from J, leaving 10 bases between them. CDR3 length: 15 amino acids. This CDR3 is CASSLQGATNEKLFF. CDR3 DNA sequence: TGTGCCAGCAGCCTACAGGGAGCAACTAATGAAAAACTGTTTTTT. Full variable domain (outside the CDR3, taken from reference TRBV5-5 and TRBJ1-4): DAGVTQSPTHLIKTRGQQVTLRCSPISGHKSVSWYQQVLGQGPQFIFQYYEKEERGRGNFPDRFSARQFPNYSSELNVNALLLGDSALYLCASSLQGATNEKLFFGSGTQLSVL.

V is TRBV7-9 and J is TRBJ2-1; TRBD2 aligns across 7 bases. J was trimmed by 5 bases and V by 6 bases; bases with no gene match: 10. The CDR3 extends over 15 amino acids. Germline CDR1 and CDR2: SEHNR and FQNEAQ (reference sequence). DNA of the CDR3: TGTGCCAGCAGTGCTGTGGTTGCGGGGGACAATGAGCAGTTCTTC. It specifies CASSAVVAGDNEQFF.

The rearrangement uses TRBV7-3 and TRBJ1-2, with D tentatively TRBD1 (5 bases). The germline CDR1 and CDR2 sequences are SGHTA and FQGTGA. The CDR3 is made up of 15 amino acids. V was clipped by 1 base and J by 2 bases, with 11 bases between them. Here the CDR3 reads CASSLSGASNYGYTF. CDR3 bases: TGTGCCAGCAGCTTAAGTGGGGCGTCAAACTATGGCTACACCTTC.

A single count supports this clone. The chain joins TRBV5-1 to TRBJ1-2; D is ambiguous. The CDR3 extends over 13 amino acids. Germline CDR1 is SGHRS and CDR2 is YFSETQ. V gave up 3 bases and J gave up 7 bases, with 13 bases separating them. In nucleotides, the CDR3 is TGCGCCAGCAGCTACCCGGGGTCCCCTGGCTACACCTTC. It encodes CASSYPGSPGYTF.

V is TRBV28 and J is TRBJ1-5; 8 bases align to TRBD1. This CDR3 is 15 amino acids long. Germline V gene lookup returns CDR1 MDHEN and CDR2 SYDVKM. V dropped 1 base and J dropped 8; count of bases not matched to a gene: 7. CDR3 in amino acids: CASSLLGDRWEPQHF. In DNA form, the CDR3 reads TGTGCCAGCAGTTTATTAGGGGACAGGTGGGAGCCCCAGCATTTT.

The chain employs TRBV6-2 or TRBV6-3 and TRBJ2-7; D is unclear. Germline lookup yields CDR1 MNHEY and CDR2 SVGEGT. CDR3 length equals 12 residues. V dropped 5 bases and J dropped 2 bases, with 7 bases sitting between them. As DNA, the CDR3 is TGTGCCAGCAGTCCACAAACCTACGAGCAGTACTTC. Its translation is CASSPQTYEQYF.

The chain employs TRBV24-1 and TRBJ2-1; D perhaps matches TRBD2 (6 bases). V was clipped by 3 bases and J by 8 bases, with 10 bases between them. The CDR3 is made up of 13 amino acids. Per the germline V gene, CDR1 is KGHDR and CDR2 is SFDVKD. Here the CDR3 DNA reads TGTGCCACCAGTGATCCGACTAGGGATGAGCAGTTCTTC. It translates to CATSDPTRDEQFF.

The V gene is TRBV4-2, the J gene TRBJ1-6; a weak D match, TRBD1 (5 bases). The germline V and J ends were trimmed by 6 bases and 5 bases, with 5 bases remaining between them. The germline CDR1 and CDR2 sequences are LGHNA and YNFKEQ. The CDR3 loop spans 12 amino acids. In DNA form, the CDR3 reads TGTGCCAGCAGGGACAATAATTCACCCCTCCACTTT. Residues: CASRDNNSPLHF.

The chain combines TRBV28 with TRBJ2-2; D not resolved. V gave up 6 bases and J gave up 1 base, with 3 bases separating them. This CDR3 has 12 amino acids. Germline assignment: CDR1 MDHEN and CDR2 SYDVKM. CDR3: CASRQNTGELFF. CDR3 in DNA: TGTGCCAGCAGACAGAACACCGGGGAGCTGTTTTTT.

This chain connects TRBV10-3 to TRBJ2-5; D is possibly TRBD1 (5 bases). V was clipped by 4 bases and J by 2 bases, with 8 bases between them. The CDR3 totals 13 residues. CDR1 is ENHRY, CDR2 SYGVKD, per germline. The CDR3 nucleotides read TGTGCCATCAGTGCCCGACAGCAAGAGACCCAGTACTTC. Translation gives CAISARQQETQYF.

The rearrangement uses TRBV10-3 and TRBJ2-7; 10 positions match TRBD1. CDR1 and CDR2 from the germline V gene are ENHRY and SYGVKD. The V segment lost 6 bases and the J segment 7 bases; nucleotides outside the gene matches: 6. The CDR3 is 13 amino acids. CDR3: CAISHRTGGEQYF. The DNA of the CDR3 is TGTGCCATCAGCCACCGGACAGGGGGTGAGCAGTACTTC.

This chain connects TRBV19 to TRBJ1-5; possibly TRBD1 for D (5 bases). This CDR3 region has 14 residues. The germline V gene encodes CDR1 LNHDA and CDR2 SQIVND (reference sequence). V was pared by 2 bases and J by 7 bases, with 12 bases between. The CDR3 is CASSITGSGQPQHF. CDR3 coding DNA: TGTGCCAGTAGTATAACCGGGTCAGGGCAGCCCCAGCATTTT. The full variable domain, with the rest looked up from reference TRBV19 and TRBJ1-5, is DGGITQSPKYLFRKEGQNVTLSCEQNLNHDAMYWYRQDPGQGLRLIYYSQIVNDFQKGDIAEGYSVSREKKESFPLTVTSAQKNPTAFYLCASSITGSGQPQHFGDGTRLSIL.